The rows below give T cell receptor beta chains drawn from one sample of a study of blood T cell repertoires in COVID-19. Method: immunoSEQ multiplex PCR; TCRdb's copy keeps in-frame clones and lacks some. The table shows around 290,000 clones, with 75% to 90% occurring only once. Sequencing was done on a sample of PBMCs or T cells enriched from blood (not recorded which). Receptor source: a middle-aged woman who had recovered from COVID-19. Both conserved end residues are part of each CDR3. D genes are given only for firm matches. The size entry is marked missing in some rows and otherwise reads once, few, many or a size class.

j_call: TRBJ2-1
v_call: TRBV14
clone_size: .
d_call: .
cdr3_nt: TGTGCCAGCAGCCAAGGGGGGCGCAACTACAATGAGCAGTTCTTC
cdr3_aa: CASSQGGRNYNEQFF

j_call: TRBJ1-1
v_call: TRBV19
clone_size: .
d_call: .
cdr3_nt: TGTGCCAGTAGTATACGGCAGGTGGTCGGGAACACTGAAGCTTTCTTT
cdr3_aa: CASSIRQVVGNTEAFF

j_call: TRBJ2-1
v_call: TRBV7-8
clone_size: .
d_call: TRBD1
cdr3_nt: TGTGCCAGCAGCCCGTACAGGGGGCAGGGCAATGAGCAGTTCTTC
cdr3_aa: CASSPYRGQGNEQFF

j_call: TRBJ1-2
v_call: TRBV5-1
clone_size: .
d_call: TRBD1
cdr3_nt: TGCGCCAGCAGCTCCTACCTCGGACAGGGTGTGGACTACACCTTC
cdr3_aa: CASSSYLGQGVDYTF

j_call: TRBJ2-3
v_call: TRBV7-9
clone_size: .
d_call: TRBD1
cdr3_nt: TGTGCCAGCAGCCCCAGGGGGCTGAACACAGATACGCAGTATTTT
cdr3_aa: CASSPRGLNTDTQYF

j_call: TRBJ2-5
v_call: TRBV5-4
clone_size: .
d_call: .
cdr3_nt: TGTGCCAGCAGCTCCAGGGCCTCTCCCGGGGGTGAGACCCAGTACTTC
cdr3_aa: CASSSRASPGGETQYF

j_call: TRBJ1-1
v_call: TRBV9
clone_size: .
d_call: TRBD1
cdr3_nt: TGTGCCAGCAGCGCTGGACAGGGCCTGAACACTGAAGCTTTCTTT
cdr3_aa: CASSAGQGLNTEAFF

j_call: TRBJ1-6
v_call: TRBV2
clone_size: .
d_call: TRBD1
cdr3_nt: TGTGCCAGCAGCATATCATCGACAGGGTCCGGTTCACCCCTCCACTTT
cdr3_aa: CASSISSTGSGSPLHF

j_call: TRBJ2-3
v_call: TRBV9
clone_size: .
d_call: .
cdr3_nt: TGTGCCAGCAGCGTCAGGCCGGTCACAGATACGCAGTATTTT
cdr3_aa: CASSVRPVTDTQYF

j_call: TRBJ1-2
v_call: TRBV20-1
clone_size: .
d_call: .
cdr3_nt: TGCAGTGCTCCACGTGACACCGGCTACACCTTC
cdr3_aa: CSAPRDTGYTF

j_call: TRBJ1-1
v_call: TRBV5-5
clone_size: few
d_call: TRBD1
cdr3_nt: TGTGCCAGCAGCTGGACAGGGGACACTGAAGCTTTCTTT
cdr3_aa: CASSWTGDTEAFF

j_call: TRBJ2-5
v_call: TRBV27
clone_size: once
d_call: TRBD2
cdr3_nt: TGTGCCAGTGGAACGGCGGGAGCTGGAGAGACCCAGTACTTC
cdr3_aa: CASGTAGAGETQYF

j_call: TRBJ2-3
v_call: TRBV4-1
clone_size: .
d_call: TRBD2
cdr3_nt: TGCGCCAGCAGCCAACCGGGACTAGCGGGGGTCACAGATACGCAGTATTTT
cdr3_aa: CASSQPGLAGVTDTQYF

j_call: TRBJ1-4
v_call: TRBV7-8
clone_size: .
d_call: .
cdr3_nt: TGTGCCAGCAGCTTAGCGGGGGGGCAGAATGAAAAACTGTTTTTT
cdr3_aa: CASSLAGGQNEKLFF

j_call: TRBJ2-7
v_call: TRBV29-1
clone_size: once
d_call: TRBD1
cdr3_nt: TGCAGCGCTATACGGACAGGGGTTGACGAGCAGTACTTC
cdr3_aa: CSAIRTGVDEQYF

j_call: TRBJ2-7
v_call: TRBV4-2
clone_size: medium-sized
d_call: TRBD2
cdr3_nt: TGTGCCAGCAGCCAAGATCTGGCTAGCGGGAGCAGCGAGCAGTACTTC
cdr3_aa: CASSQDLASGSSEQYF

j_call: TRBJ2-1
v_call: TRBV30
clone_size: once
d_call: .
cdr3_nt: TGTGCCTGGAGTATAGGAGGACGTTACGAGCAGTTCTTC
cdr3_aa: CAWSIGGRYEQFF

j_call: TRBJ1-1
v_call: TRBV5-1
clone_size: .
d_call: .
cdr3_nt: TGCGCCAGCAGCCGACGGGAGAACACTGAAGCTTTCTTT
cdr3_aa: CASSRRENTEAFF

j_call: TRBJ2-1
v_call: TRBV2
clone_size: once
d_call: TRBD1
cdr3_nt: TGTGCCAGCAGTGAATTATATCTAGGCCTCCTCGGGGACAGGGGCTACAATGAGCAGTTCTTC
cdr3_aa: CASSELYLGLLGDRGYNEQFF

j_call: TRBJ2-7
v_call: TRBV19
clone_size: .
d_call: .
cdr3_nt: TGTGCCAGTAGTGGGGCAGGGGGGACCTACGAGCAGTACTTC
cdr3_aa: CASSGAGGTYEQYF

j_call: TRBJ1-4
v_call: TRBV5-1
clone_size: few
d_call: .
cdr3_nt: TGCGCCAGCAGGGCGGCTCCCTCCTATATTAATGAAAAACTGTTTTTT
cdr3_aa: CASRAAPSYINEKLFF

j_call: TRBJ2-3
v_call: TRBV7-2
clone_size: .
d_call: TRBD2
cdr3_nt: TGTGCCAGCAGCACAGACTCTAGCGGGAGATGGGTAGATACGCAGTATTTT
cdr3_aa: CASSTDSSGRWVDTQYF

j_call: TRBJ2-1
v_call: TRBV28
clone_size: .
d_call: TRBD1
cdr3_nt: TGTGCCAGCAGTTTGGTCGGACAGGGGGGGCGGAATGAGCAGTTCTTC
cdr3_aa: CASSLVGQGGRNEQFF

j_call: TRBJ2-7
v_call: TRBV7-9
clone_size: .
d_call: TRBD1
cdr3_nt: TGTGCCAGCAGCCAGACAGGGGACGAGCAGTACTTC
cdr3_aa: CASSQTGDEQYF

j_call: TRBJ2-1
v_call: TRBV7-9
clone_size: .
d_call: TRBD2
cdr3_nt: TGTGCCAGCAGGGATGGTCCCGTTGGGGGAGGGTCCTACAATGAGCAGTTCTTC
cdr3_aa: CASRDGPVGGGSYNEQFF

j_call: TRBJ1-3
v_call: TRBV9
clone_size: .
d_call: .
cdr3_nt: TGTGCCAGCAGCGTAGATCAGGTTCGTACTGGAAACACCATATATTTT
cdr3_aa: CASSVDQVRTGNTIYF

j_call: TRBJ1-5
v_call: TRBV18
clone_size: .
d_call: .
cdr3_nt: TGTGCCAGCTCACCAGGGAGGGATCAGCCCCAGCATTTT
cdr3_aa: CASSPGRDQPQHF

j_call: TRBJ1-6
v_call: TRBV7-8
clone_size: .
d_call: TRBD1
cdr3_nt: TGTGCCAGCAGCTACAATCCGGGACAGGGGGACCGGCCCCTCCACTTT
cdr3_aa: CASSYNPGQGDRPLHF

j_call: TRBJ1-2
v_call: TRBV10-3
clone_size: .
d_call: .
cdr3_nt: TGTGCCATCAGTGAACAGGAGGGCCATGGCTACACCTTC
cdr3_aa: CAISEQEGHGYTF

j_call: TRBJ2-7
v_call: TRBV25-1
clone_size: .
d_call: TRBD1
cdr3_nt: TGTGCCAGCAGGGGGGACAGGGGAGACGAGCAGTACTTC
cdr3_aa: CASRGDRGDEQYF

j_call: TRBJ2-7
v_call: TRBV6-5
clone_size: .
d_call: TRBD2
cdr3_nt: TGTGCCAGCAGTCTCACTAGCGGACCCCCCTACGAGCAGTACTTC
cdr3_aa: CASSLTSGPPYEQYF

j_call: TRBJ2-7
v_call: TRBV10-3
clone_size: .
d_call: .
cdr3_nt: TGTGCCATCAGTGAGCGATGGAGTGAGCAGTACTTC
cdr3_aa: CAISERWSEQYF